A single sample is the source of the 17 T cell receptor beta chains below, sequenced in a study of blood T cell repertoires in COVID-19. This table comes from immunoSEQ multiplex PCR, and its TCRdb copy is limited to in-frame clones, with some not included. The table includes about 340,000 clones, 65% to 85% detected once. Sequencing input: peripheral blood. The receptor set was obtained from a man younger than 40 with active or convalescent COVID-19.

This chain links TRBV9 with TRBJ1-4; TRBD1 matches at 10 bases. Germline CDR1 reads SGDLS; CDR2 reads YYNGEE. The CDR3 has 14 residues. The ends lost 4 bases at V and 8 bases at J; junction bases unmatched: 5. CDR3 region: CASSPGTGAEKLFF. DNA for the CDR3: TGTGCCAGCAGCCCCGGGACAGGGGCGGAAAAACTGTTTTTT. The full variable domain, in which reference TRBV9 and TRBJ1-4 provide the parts outside the CDR3, is DSGVTQTPKHLITATGQRVTLRCSPRSGDLSVYWYQQSLDQGLQFLIQYYNGEERAKGNILERFSAQQFPDLHSELNLSSLELGDSALYFCASSPGTGAEKLFFGSGTQLSVL.

The J gene is TRBJ2-4, the V gene TRBV30; 10 positions match TRBD2. The CDR3 is made up of 16 amino acids. The V gene's germline CDR1 is GTSNPN and CDR2 SVGIG (reference sequence). Losses at the gene ends were 0 bases for V and 3 bases for J; bases not matched to a gene: 5. The chain's CDR3 is CAWSVGSGGHKNIQYF. CDR3 sequence (DNA): TGTGCCTGGAGTGTAGGTAGCGGGGGGCACAAAAACATTCAGTACTTC.

The chain is built from TRBV9 and TRBJ1-3; TRBD1 agrees at 7 bases. Germline V CDR1 and CDR2: SGDLS, YYNGEE. The J segment lost 0 bases and the V segment lost 0 bases, leaving 15 bases of the junction unmatched. CDR3 length equals 20 residues. CDR3 loop: CASSVGRSGGLLSSGNTIYF. CDR3 DNA: TGTGCCAGCAGCGTAGGGAGGTCAGGGGGTCTACTAAGCTCTGGAAACACCATATATTTT. Combining the CDR3 with reference TRBV9 and TRBJ1-3 gives the whole variable domain DSGVTQTPKHLITATGQRVTLRCSPRSGDLSVYWYQQSLDQGLQFLIQYYNGEERAKGNILERFSAQQFPDLHSELNLSSLELGDSALYFCASSVGRSGGLLSSGNTIYFGEGSWLTVV.

This clone appeared a few times. The V gene is TRBV7-9, the J gene TRBJ1-6, with unresolved D. From germline, CDR1 is SEHNR and CDR2 FQNEAQ (reference sequence). Trimming removed 1 base at V and 5 bases at J, with 6 bases between. This CDR3 region has 14 residues. The CDR3 is CASSLEVDNSPLHF. Here the CDR3 DNA reads TGTGCCAGCAGCTTAGAAGTAGATAATTCACCCCTCCACTTT. Combining the CDR3 with reference TRBV7-9 and TRBJ1-6 gives the whole variable domain DTGVSQNPRHKITKRGQNVTFRCDPISEHNRLYWYRQTLGQGPEFLTYFQNEAQLEKSRLLSDRFSAERPKGSFSTLEIQRTEQGDSAMYLCASSLEVDNSPLHFGNGTRLTVT.

The genes are TRBV30 and TRBJ1-6; 8 bases match TRBD1. The germline CDR1 and CDR2 sequences are GTSNPN and SVGIG (reference sequence). V shed 7 bases and J 7 bases; nucleotides not matched to a gene: 9. CDR3 size: 14 residues. Written as DNA, the CDR3 is TGTGCCTCGCGGACAGGGCGCCTCAATTCACCCCTCCACTTT. This gives the protein CASRTGRLNSPLHF.

This clone has more than one count but fewer than ten. The J gene is TRBJ2-1, the V gene TRBV4-2; D is possibly TRBD2 (5 bases). Germline loops: CDR1 LGHNA, CDR2 YNFKEQ. The CDR3 has 17 residues. V lost 2 bases and J 5 bases, leaving 19 bases between the germline ends. The CDR3 coding sequence is TGTGCCAGCAGCCAACCCAACTTGCGGGCGGCAAACAATGAGCAGTTCTTC. Protein sequence: CASSQPNLRAANNEQFF.

The chain is built from TRBV5-4 and TRBJ2-3; TRBD2 aligns across 10 bases. This CDR3 has 17 residues. V shed 2 bases and J 6 bases; nucleotides not matched to a gene: 12. In germline, CDR1 is SGHNT, CDR2 YYREEE (reference sequence). In DNA form, the CDR3 reads TGTGCCAGCAGCTTTGAGCTAGCGGGAGCCGGGGGGGATACGCAGTATTTT. This encodes CASSFELAGAGGDTQYF.

The sample holds one count of this clone. J is TRBJ1-4 and V is TRBV5-1, with 11 bases lining up with TRBD1. The CDR3 extends over 17 amino acids. Germline assignment: CDR1 SGHRS and CDR2 YFSETQ. Trimming cost V 4 bases and J 4 bases; bases outside gene matches: 9. CDR3 coding DNA: TGCGCCAGCAGCCTCGGACAGGGGGCCTTACTTAATGAAAAACTGTTTTTT. It yields the protein CASSLGQGALLNEKLFF. The full variable domain, its missing parts supplied by reference TRBV5-1 and TRBJ1-4, is KAGVTQTPRYLIKTRGQQVTLSCSPISGHRSVSWYQQTPGQGLQFLFEYFSETQRNKGNFPGRFSGRQFSNSRSEMNVSTLELGDSALYLCASSLGQGALLNEKLFFGSGTQLSVL.

This sequence joins TRBV18 and TRBJ1-1; 8 nucleotides line up with TRBD1. CDR3 size: 13 residues. CDR1 KGHSH and CDR2 LQKENI come from the germline V gene. J was trimmed by 6 bases and V by 2 bases; bases with no gene match: 2. The CDR3 bases are TGTGCCAGCTCACCAGACAGGGGATCTGAAGCTTTCTTT. It encodes CASSPDRGSEAFF.

V usage is TRBV3-1 (or the pseudogene TRBV3-2) and J usage is TRBJ1-4; unclear D gene. The germline gives CDR1 LGHDT, CDR2 YNNKEL (reference sequence). The CDR3 is made up of 15 amino acids. The ends were cut back, 0 bases at V and 6 bases at J, with 11 bases in the middle. CDR3 nucleotides: TGTGCCAGCAGCCAAGAATTGCGTACCGATGAAAAACTGTTTTTT. Translating it yields CASSQELRTDEKLFF.

The chain has TRBV4-2 and TRBJ1-2; D might be TRBD1 (6 bases). Germline CDR1 LGHNA, CDR2 YNFKEQ. V was trimmed by 1 base and J by 1 base, leaving 10 bases between them. The CDR3 is 15 residues long. CDR3: CASSQVGDINYGYTF. DNA of the CDR3: TGTGCCAGCAGCCAAGTGGGGGACATTAACTATGGCTACACCTTC.

The rearrangement uses TRBV6-5 and TRBJ1-1; possible D gene TRBD1, 6 bases. The V end lost 0 bases, the J end lost 3 bases, and 11 bases lay between the germline ends. The germline V gene has CDR1 MNHEY and CDR2 SVGAGI. This CDR3 has 15 amino acids. CDR3 bases: TGTGCCAGCAGTTACTCCAGGGGTAGGGACACTGAAGCTTTCTTT. As protein: CASSYSRGRDTEAFF.

The V and J genes are TRBV6-5 and TRBJ1-6; the match to TRBD1 covers 8 bases. Trimming cost V 4 bases and J 9 bases; bases outside gene matches: 8. Germline loops: CDR1 MNHEY, CDR2 SVGAGI. The length of the CDR3 is 15 residues. CDR3 residues: CASSFTGGGGSPLHF. DNA of the CDR3: TGTGCCAGCAGTTTTACAGGGGGAGGCGGTTCACCCCTCCACTTT.

This clone was counted a few times. J is TRBJ1-1 and V is TRBV6-1, with 8 bases that match TRBD1. The CDR3 sequence is 13 residues long. Germline V gene lookup returns CDR1 MNHNS and CDR2 SASEGT. After removal of 5 bases from V and 8 bases from J, the junction contained 7 bases not matched to a gene. The CDR3 bases are TGTGCCAGCAGTTTCATCGGGACAGGCGAAGCTTTCTTT. Its protein is CASSFIGTGEAFF.

The chain is built from TRBV6-1 and TRBJ1-2; 9 positions match TRBD1. There are 15 residues in the CDR3. The V segment lost 3 bases and the J segment 7 bases; nucleotides outside the gene matches: 9. Germline-derived CDR1 and CDR2 are MNHNS and SASEGT. As DNA, the CDR3 is TGTGCCAGCAGTGACGGGGGACAGGGAAGGGGTGGCTACACCTTC. The encoded protein is CASSDGGQGRGGYTF.

V gene TRBV11-1 combines with J gene TRBJ2-1, with D maybe TRBD2 (6 bases). There are 15 residues in the CDR3. Germline V gives CDR1 SGHAT, CDR2 FQDESV (reference sequence). Trimming stripped 5 bases from V and 5 bases from J, with 16 bases between. The CDR3 bases are TGTGCCAGCAGCCTCCGTAGCGGAGAAGACAATGAGCAGTTCTTC. Its translation is CASSLRSGEDNEQFF.

This clone was seen a handful of times. The V gene is TRBV7-7, the J gene TRBJ2-7; 9 positions agree with TRBD2. V lost 4 bases, J lost 6 bases, and 4 bases stayed unmatched. From germline, CDR1 is SSHAT and CDR2 FNYEAQ (reference sequence). The CDR3 contains 13 residues. This CDR3 is CASSYRREGEQYF. As DNA, the CDR3 is TGTGCCAGCAGCTACCGGCGGGAGGGCGAGCAGTACTTC.